This TCR beta chain stems from a study of OX40 agonist ivuxolimab in advanced cancers. Study-wide context: Hepatocellular carcinoma, melanoma, renal cell or head and neck cancer occurred in dose-escalation patients. Notes on the study in general: At 0.1 to 3.0 mg/kg, clonal expansion of CD4+ and CD8+ blood T cells had occurred by week 6. Among expanded peripheral T cells, antigen specificity went undetermined.

The CDR3 contains 15 residues. Germline assignment: CDR1 MNHEY and CDR2 SVGAGI. With 2 bases removed from V and 1 base from J, the gap between germline ends came to 11 bases. The method was immunoSEQ multiplex PCR; TCRdb's version includes in-frame clones alone and lacks a portion of them. Of around 130,000 clones listed, around 93% were seen once; the top ten hold more than 0.15%. The study sampled blood at baseline, cycle 4 day 1, and cycle 7 day 1. A note on this clone: What it binds is unknown.

The TCR sequence derives from an adult with an advanced solid tumor such as melanoma, head and neck, liver or kidney cancer. The chain has TRBV6-5 and TRBJ1-1, with D uncertain. Sequences were derived from CD4+ or CD8+ T cells sorted from blood, sampled in a trial of the OX40 agonist ivuxolimab. CDR3 protein: CASSYTNTGNTEAFF. DNA of the CDR3: TGTGCCAGCAGTTACACAAATACGGGGAACACTGAAGCTTTCTTT.